The next 18 T cell receptor beta chains were all read from a single sample in a study of shared clonotypes between healthy human individuals. Assay used: immunoSEQ multiplex PCR; TCRdb lists only in-frame clones, some missing. Of fewer than 1 million clones listed, around 96% are singletons. The naive CD8 fraction comprised CD45RO-negative cells positively selected for CCR7 and excluded terminally differentiated effector memory CD45RA+ cells. The sample was naive CD8+ T cells sorted from blood. Every receptor here comes from a young man in good health.

This chain connects TRBV21-1 to TRBJ2-7; the table's D call, TRBD2, has no DNA check behind it. TRBV21-1 is reported as a pseudogene. This CDR3 contains 9 residues. The chain's CDR3 is CASPGGQYF. The CDR3 bases are TGTGCCAGCCCCGGGGGGCAGTACTTC.

This clone has only one observation. This rearrangement joins TRBV4-3 to TRBJ2-3; D unclear. Trimming took 1 base from V and 0 from J, leaving 8 bases between them. Germline values: CDR1 LGHNA, CDR2 YSLEER. There are 15 residues in the CDR3. The CDR3 DNA is TGCGCCAGCAGCCAAGTTCTGCGGAGCACAGATACGCAGTATTTT. This sequence encodes CASSQVLRSTDTQYF.

This rearrangement joins TRBV18 to TRBJ2-7; the match to TRBD2 covers 10 bases. Germline V gives CDR1 KGHSH, CDR2 LQKENI. The V and J ends lost 1 base and 3 bases, in that order; junction bases with no gene match: 0. The length of the CDR3 is 14 residues. CDR3 amino acids: CASSPLAGGYEQYF. The CDR3 DNA is TGTGCCAGCTCACCACTAGCGGGAGGCTACGAGCAGTACTTC.

J is TRBJ2-2 and V is TRBV7-9; perhaps TRBD2 as D (5 bases). This CDR3 is built from 12 residues. Looked up from germline, CDR1 is SEHNR and CDR2 is FQNEAQ (reference sequence). V lost 5 bases to trimming and J lost 8 bases, with 9 bases between them. CDR3 in amino acids: CASSRGLGELFF. The CDR3 region has the DNA TGTGCCAGCAGCCGCGGGTTGGGGGAGCTGTTTTTT.

The chain has TRBV4-1 and TRBJ2-1; 7 bases fit TRBD2. The CDR3 length is 16 residues. Germline V gene data show CDR1 as MGHRA and CDR2 as YSYEKL. V shed 0 bases and J 6 bases; nucleotides not matched to a gene: 8. The CDR3 loop reads CASSQEGVGLGNEQFF. The CDR3 DNA is TGCGCCAGCAGCCAAGAGGGGGTAGGACTAGGCAATGAGCAGTTCTTC.

J is TRBJ2-1 and V is TRBV7-9; maybe TRBD2 (5 bases). Germline V gene lookup returns CDR1 SEHNR and CDR2 FQNEAQ (reference sequence). V was clipped by 6 bases and J by 8 bases, with 20 bases between them. This CDR3 comprises 15 residues. CDR3 nucleotides: TGTGCCAGCAGTTCAAGGAGGCCACGGAGAGATGAGCAGTTCTTC. This gives the protein CASSSRRPRRDEQFF. Complete variable domain (other parts from reference TRBV7-9 and TRBJ2-1): DTGVSQNPRHKITKRGQNVTFRCDPISEHNRLYWYRQTLGQGPEFLTYFQNEAQLEKSRLLSDRFSAERPKGSFSTLEIQRTEQGDSAMYLCASSSRRPRRDEQFFGPGTRLTVL.

The V and J genes are TRBV30 and TRBJ2-3; 8 bases line up with TRBD2. Germline V gene data show CDR1 as GTSNPN and CDR2 as SVGIG (reference sequence). J lost 4 bases, V lost 5 bases, and 5 bases had no gene match. The CDR3 contains 13 residues. The CDR3 nucleotides are TGTGCCTGGGACCTAGCGGGTGCAGATACGCAGTATTTT. It codes for CAWDLAGADTQYF. The full variable domain, its missing parts supplied by reference TRBV30 and TRBJ2-3, is SQTIHQWPATLVQPVGSPLSLECTVEGTSNPNLYWYRQAAGRGLQLLFYSVGIGQISSEVPQNLSASRPQDRQFILSSKKLLLSDSGFYLCAWDLAGADTQYFGPGTRLTVL.

The V call is TRBV7-6, the J call TRBJ2-1; D may correspond to TRBD1 or TRBD2 (5 bases each). Germline values: CDR1 SGHVS, CDR2 FNYEAQ. The CDR3 covers 14 residues. Between the trimmed V and J ends, which lost 5 bases and 1 base, there was a span of 9 bases. CDR3: CASSRDGSYNEQFF. The CDR3 nucleotides are TGTGCCAGCAGCCGGGACGGTTCCTACAATGAGCAGTTCTTC.

The chain combines TRBV9 with TRBJ2-1; 9 bases are a match to TRBD1. V gave up 9 bases and J gave up 7 bases; unmatched junction bases: 17. Germline V gives CDR1 SGDLS, CDR2 YYNGEE. The CDR3 runs 16 residues. The CDR3 is CANYYRDRVKRNEQFF. The CDR3 region has the DNA TGTGCCAATTATTACCGGGACAGGGTTAAGAGGAATGAGCAGTTCTTC.

V is TRBV28 and J is TRBJ2-1; 9 nucleotides line up with TRBD2. This CDR3 is built from 18 residues. Trimming cost V 3 bases and J 4 bases; bases outside gene matches: 13. Per germline, CDR1 MDHEN and CDR2 SYDVKM. The chain's CDR3 is CASSFLAGGPVKYNEQFF. CDR3 sequence (DNA): TGTGCCAGCAGTTTCTTGGCGGGAGGGCCTGTGAAGTACAATGAGCAGTTCTTC.

The rearrangement uses TRBV27 and TRBJ2-3; 8 nucleotides align to TRBD1. The ends lost 5 bases at V and 3 bases at J; junction bases unmatched: 13. CDR3 size: 17 residues. The germline gives CDR1 MNHEY, CDR2 SMNVEV (reference sequence). The DNA for the CDR3 is TGTGCCAGCAGTCCCCTCCGGCCCGGACAGGGAACAGATACGCAGTATTTT. Encoded protein: CASSPLRPGQGTDTQYF.

This clone was recorded only once. The chain couples TRBV9 to TRBJ2-7; 8 bases are a match to TRBD1. Germline V gene sequence: CDR1 SGDLS, CDR2 YYNGEE. The J segment lost 3 bases and the V segment lost 0 bases, leaving 5 bases of the junction unmatched. The length of the CDR3 is 15 residues. CDR3 sequence: CASSVGGTGGYEQYF. CDR3 bases: TGTGCCAGCAGCGTAGGTGGAACAGGGGGCTACGAGCAGTACTTC.

The genes are TRBV6-1 and TRBJ1-1; TRBD1 is a possible D gene (5 bases). The germline gives CDR1 MNHNS, CDR2 SASEGT. This CDR3 is 17 amino acids long. V was pared by 1 base and J by 4 bases, with 19 bases between. CDR3: CASSEGRVIPSSTEAFF. In nucleotides, the CDR3 is TGTGCCAGCAGTGAAGGCAGGGTCATCCCCTCGAGCACTGAAGCTTTCTTT.

J is TRBJ2-1 and V is TRBV30; the D gene is possibly TRBD1 (5 bases). From germline, CDR1 is GTSNPN and CDR2 SVGIG (reference sequence). With 2 bases removed from V and 4 bases from J, the gap between germline ends came to 15 bases. The length of the CDR3 is 15 residues. The DNA for the CDR3 is TGTGCCTGGAGTAACCAAAGGGGTCCTTACAATGAGCAGTTCTTC. It is translated as CAWSNQRGPYNEQFF.

This clone appeared once. The rearrangement links TRBV27 to TRBJ2-3; D ambiguous. V was pared by 8 bases and J by 1 base, with 13 bases between. CDR1 MNHEY and CDR2 SMNVEV come from the germline V gene (reference sequence). The CDR3 spans 14 residues. This CDR3 reads CASRPRGGTDTQYF. The CDR3 coding sequence is TGTGCCAGCCGCCCCCGTGGGGGCACAGATACGCAGTATTTT.

The genes are TRBV5-4 and TRBJ2-1; D perhaps matches TRBD2 (6 bases). Trimming took off 7 bases at V and 2 bases at J, with 16 bases between the two ends. The CDR3 is 15 amino acids. Per the germline V gene, CDR1 is SGHNT and CDR2 is YYREEE (reference sequence). The CDR3 here is CASSIGGGPYNEQFF. The CDR3 DNA is TGTGCCAGCTCCATCGGGGGAGGTCCCTACAATGAGCAGTTCTTC.

V usage is TRBV7-9 and J usage is TRBJ2-3, with 9 bases matching TRBD2. V trimming: 7 bases; J trimming: 5 bases; junction bases outside the gene matches: 4. The CDR3 is 13 amino acids. Germline loops: CDR1 SEHNR, CDR2 FQNEAQ (reference sequence). The CDR3 nucleotides are TGTGCCAGCACCGGACTAGCGTTAGATACGCAGTATTTT. Its translation: CASTGLALDTQYF.

The chain has TRBV7-2 and TRBJ2-5; D call uncertain. Germline loops: CDR1 SGHTA, CDR2 FQGNSA. Deletions cut 5 bases from V and 3 bases from J, with 10 bases between. The CDR3 spans 13 residues. For the CDR3, the DNA is TGTGCCAGCAGCGGTGGACCAAAAGAGACCCAGTACTTC. It translates to CASSGGPKETQYF.